Listed below are T cell receptor beta chains from one sample, sequenced in a study of T cells after yellow fever vaccination. One entry per CDR3 protein, called by TCRdb with MiXCR from the 5' RACE reads. The table records 200,000 to 300,000 distinct CDR3 sequences, roughly 6.3% of them present only once. The sample here was CD4+ T cells sorted from PBMCs, taken on the day of the yellow fever booster vaccination. The source of these receptors is a man aged 30 to 45 who received the YFV17D yellow fever vaccine. The CDR3 runs from the conserved cysteine through the conserved F or W. D genes are given only for firm matches. Only some rows state a clone size, as once, few, many or a class for expanded clones.

>TRBJ1-1|TRBV5-1|TRBD1|many
CASSLGQGLNTEAFF
TGCGCCAGCAGCTTAGGACAGGGGTTGAACACTGAAGCTTTCTTT
>TRBJ2-5|TRBV6-4|-|many
CASIKGEETQYF
TGTGCCAGCATTAAGGGGGAAGAGACCCAGTACTTC
>TRBJ2-1|TRBV9|-|many
CASSPGNYNEQFF
TGTGCCAGCAGCCCGGGGAACTACAATGAGCAGTTCTTC
>TRBJ2-3|TRBV12-3/TRBV12-4|TRBD2|many
CASSPLAVTDTQYF
TGTGCCAGCAGCCCTCTAGCGGTCACAGATACGCAGTATTTT
>TRBJ2-7|TRBV5-1|TRBD2|few
CASSSGTSGMFAYEQYF
TGCGCCAGCAGCTCCGGGACTAGCGGGATGTTTGCTTACGAGCAGTACTTC
>TRBJ2-5|TRBV2|TRBD2|few
CASKEMVSGAQETQYF
TGTGCCAGCAAGGAAATGGTCAGCGGGGCACAAGAGACCCAGTACTTC
>TRBJ1-2|TRBV19|-|many
CASNAGVPSNYGYTF
TGTGCCAGTAATGCAGGCGTCCCTTCTAACTATGGCTACACCTTC
>TRBJ2-4|TRBV10-3|-|many
CAIRGSTENIQYF
TGTGCCATCAGAGGGTCGACCGAAAACATTCAGTACTTC
>TRBJ2-7|TRBV18|TRBD2|-
CASSPLRESGIYEQYF
TGTGCCAGCTCACCACTGCGGGAGAGCGGGATCTACGAGCAGTACTTC
>TRBJ1-2|TRBV11-2|TRBD1|many
CASSSGTGLYGYTF
TGTGCCAGCAGCTCCGGGACAGGACTTTATGGCTACACCTTC
>TRBJ2-1|TRBV23-1|-|-
CAQPTGTRLGGDEQFF
TGCGCCCAACCTACGGGGACACGACTGGGCGGGGATGAGCAGTTCTTC
>TRBJ1-5|TRBV27|-|-
CASSLSYTQPQHF
TGTGCCAGCAGTTTATCGTATACCCAGCCCCAGCATTTT
>TRBJ2-5|TRBV18|-|-
CASLATDRETQYF
TGTGCCAGCCTCGCCACAGACCGAGAGACCCAGTACTTC
>TRBJ1-5|TRBV21-1|-|many
CARVGQDSLNQPQHF
TGTGCCAGGGTAGGACAGGACAGCCTCAATCAGCCCCAGCATTTT
>TRBJ2-1|TRBV29-1|-|few
CSARSEEQFF
TGCAGCGCCCGGAGTGAGGAGCAGTTCTTC
>TRBJ2-5|TRBV12-5|TRBD2|-
CASGVGTSDQETQYF
TGTGCTAGTGGCGTAGGGACTAGCGACCAAGAGACCCAGTACTTC
>TRBJ2-5|TRBV30|-|-
CAWGSPKETQYF
TGTGCCTGGGGGTCACCCAAGGAGACCCAGTACTTC
>TRBJ1-1|TRBV6-1|-|few
CASSGGTANTEAFF
TGTGCCAGCAGTGGGGGGACCGCTAACACTGAAGCTTTCTTT
>TRBJ1-3|TRBV29-1|-|-
CSVMSQPVSGNTIYF
TGCAGCGTTATGAGCCAGCCCGTCTCTGGAAACACCATATATTTT
>TRBJ2-2|TRBV6-2/TRBV6-3|-|many
CASTRPGRVAGELFF
TGTGCCAGCACTAGACCGGGACGAGTGGCCGGGGAGCTGTTTTTT
>TRBJ2-4|TRBV7-9|-|many
CASSLEPRSGLAKNIQYF
TGTGCCAGCAGCTTAGAGCCCCGCTCCGGCCTAGCCAAAAACATTCAGTACTTC
>TRBJ2-1|TRBV12-3/TRBV12-4|TRBD2|-
CAFSFGLAGGPRYNEQFF
TGTGCCTTCAGTTTTGGACTAGCGGGAGGGCCTCGGTACAATGAGCAGTTCTTC
>TRBJ2-5|TRBV20-1|-|many
CSAAGSQETQYF
TGCAGTGCAGCCGGGAGTCAAGAGACCCAGTACTTC
>TRBJ1-6|TRBV11-2|TRBD1|many
CASSPGTVNSPLHF
TGTGCCAGCAGCCCCGGGACAGTTAATTCACCCCTCCACTTT
>TRBJ2-2|TRBV7-2|TRBD1|many
CASSGDRVRSGELFF
TGTGCCAGCAGCGGAGACAGGGTTCGGTCCGGGGAGCTGTTTTTT
>TRBJ2-3|TRBV27|TRBD2|-
CASSELAGGWGSTDTQYF
TGTGCCAGCAGCGAACTAGCGGGAGGATGGGGCAGCACAGATACGCAGTATTTT
>TRBJ1-6|TRBV2|-|few
CASSEDRGSSPLHF
TGTGCCAGCAGTGAGGATAGGGGAAGCTCACCCCTCCACTTT
>TRBJ2-1|TRBV7-2|-|-
CASSSQIYNEQFF
TGTGCCAGCAGCTCACAGATTTACAATGAGCAGTTCTTC
>TRBJ2-4|TRBV6-5|-|many
CASSYIGARAKNIQYF
TGTGCCAGCAGTTACATAGGGGCTCGAGCCAAAAACATTCAGTACTTC
>TRBJ2-7|TRBV4-3|TRBD1|few
CASSQDWAGQGTYEQYF
TGCGCCAGCAGCCAAGATTGGGCGGGACAGGGGACCTACGAGCAGTACTTC
>TRBJ2-7|TRBV18|-|many
CASSPSRDREQYF
TGTGCCAGCTCACCAAGCAGGGATCGCGAGCAGTACTTC
>TRBJ2-3|TRBV29-1|-|-
CSVGPRILDTQYF
TGCAGCGTTGGCCCACGAATCCTAGATACGCAGTATTTT
>TRBJ2-1|TRBV20-1|-|many
CSALGGISSYNEQFF
TGCAGCGCTCTTGGGGGGATAAGCTCCTACAATGAGCAGTTCTTC
>TRBJ2-5|TRBV2|-|-
CATRGETQYF
TGTGCCACCCGAGGGGAGACCCAGTACTTC
>TRBJ1-1|TRBV19|TRBD1|-
CASSTDRSYQAEAFF
TGTGCCAGTAGTACGGACAGGAGTTATCAAGCTGAAGCTTTCTTT
>TRBJ2-7|TRBV7-2|TRBD2|-
CASSLTSGISYEQYF
TGTGCCAGCAGCTTGACTAGCGGGATATCTTACGAGCAGTACTTC
>TRBJ2-4|TRBV19|-|few
CASSIGVAKNIQYF
TGTGCCAGTAGTATAGGGGTAGCCAAAAACATTCAGTACTTC
>TRBJ2-1|TRBV20-1|TRBD2|-
CSARSPISGLPKNEQFF
TGCAGTGCTAGATCCCCCATTAGCGGGCTGCCAAAAAATGAGCAGTTCTTC
>TRBJ2-7|TRBV3-1|TRBD2|-
CTSRVRSGRREFGYEQYF
TGTACCAGCAGGGTTCGTAGCGGGCGACGGGAGTTTGGGTACGAGCAGTACTTC
>TRBJ2-2|TRBV29-1|-|few
CSVRFNAGELFF
TGCAGCGTACGCTTCAACGCCGGGGAGCTGTTTTTT